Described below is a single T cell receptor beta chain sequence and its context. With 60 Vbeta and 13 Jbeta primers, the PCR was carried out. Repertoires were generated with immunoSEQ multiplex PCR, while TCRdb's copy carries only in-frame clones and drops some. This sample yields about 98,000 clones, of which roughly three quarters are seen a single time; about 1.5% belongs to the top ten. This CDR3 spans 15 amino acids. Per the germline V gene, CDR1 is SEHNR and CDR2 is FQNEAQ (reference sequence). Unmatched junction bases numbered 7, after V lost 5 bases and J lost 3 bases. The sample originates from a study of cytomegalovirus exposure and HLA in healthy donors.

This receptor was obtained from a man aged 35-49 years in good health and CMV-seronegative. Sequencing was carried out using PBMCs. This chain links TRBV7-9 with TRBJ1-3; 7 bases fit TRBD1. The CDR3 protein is CASSTSDRVGNTIYF. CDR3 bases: TGTGCCAGCAGCACCTCCGACAGGGTTGGAAACACCATATATTTT.